The 22 T cell receptor beta chains below all came from one sample that was sequenced in a study of monozygotic twins with inflammatory bowel disease. TCRdb reprocessed the 5' RACE reads and stores each CDR3 protein as one record, lacking DNA. The sample table includes 200,000 to 250,000 distinct CDR3 sequences. Specimen: blood. The receptor source for this set is a human donor with ulcerative colitis or Crohn's disease, or a healthy co-twin of an affected twin (not recorded which).

The chain combines TRBV12-3 or TRBV12-4 with TRBJ1-1; there is no DNA to check the TCRdb D call of TRBD1. The CDR3 loop spans 14 amino acids. The CDR3 loop reads CASSLDRGRAEAFF.

V and J are TRBV19 and TRBJ1-2. This CDR3 comprises 14 residues. Germline loops: CDR1 LNHDA, CDR2 SQIVND (reference sequence). CDR3 sequence: CASSPIEGGTGYTF.

The gene calls are TRBV11-3 and TRBJ2-2; TCRdb designates TRBD1, a call that cannot be tested without DNA. This CDR3 comprises 15 residues. Germline-derived CDR1 and CDR2 are SGHNT and YENEEA. This chain's CDR3 is CASSSYRGNTGELFF.

The chain joins TRBV29-1 to TRBJ2-7; without DNA, the TCRdb call of TRBD2 cannot be checked. The CDR3 has 13 residues. Germline loops: CDR1 SQVTM, CDR2 ANQGSEA. The CDR3 region is CSTTEGLEDEQYF.

The chain employs TRBV6-5 and TRBJ1-3; TCRdb lists TRBD1, though no DNA is available to test this call. CDR1 is MNHEY and CDR2 is SVGAGI in the germline V gene. This CDR3 has 15 amino acids. CDR3 loop: CASSYPPGTGNTIYF.

The chain links TRBV24-1 to TRBJ2-2. The germline CDR1 and CDR2 sequences are KGHDR and SFDVKD. The CDR3 length is 12 residues. This chain's CDR3 is CATSDLGGELFF.

This rearrangement joins TRBV19 to TRBJ1-5. The germline V gene encodes CDR1 LNHDA and CDR2 SQIVND (reference sequence). The CDR3 is 13 amino acids. The CDR3 loop reads CASRGGGYQPQHF. The full variable domain, in which reference TRBV19 and TRBJ1-5 provide the parts outside the CDR3, is DGGITQSPKYLFRKEGQNVTLSCEQNLNHDAMYWYRQDPGQGLRLIYYSQIVNDFQKGDIAEGYSVSREKKESFPLTVTSAQKNPTAFYLCASRGGGYQPQHFGDGTRLSIL.

The rearrangement links TRBV24-1 to TRBJ2-1; TCRdb selects TRBD1, and the lack of DNA leaves this call unchecked. CDR3 size: 16 residues. Germline assignment: CDR1 KGHDR and CDR2 SFDVKD. CDR3 in amino acids: CATSDSIGGTYNEQFF.

V gene TRBV5-1 combines with J gene TRBJ2-5; the TCRdb call, TRBD1, lacks DNA for checking. The germline gives CDR1 SGHRS, CDR2 YFSETQ. The CDR3 extends over 15 amino acids. CDR3: CASSLDPGIQETQYF.

The rearrangement links TRBV3-1 to TRBJ1-6. There are 12 residues in the CDR3. The germline V gene has CDR1 LGHDT and CDR2 YNNKEL (reference sequence). CDR3 residues: CASSAADSPLHF.

The chain joins TRBV18 to TRBJ2-3; as DNA is missing, the TRBD1 call by TCRdb cannot be tested. Germline V gives CDR1 KGHSH, CDR2 LQKENI. This CDR3 spans 14 amino acids. This chain's CDR3 is CASSNQGGADTQYF.

The V gene is TRBV9, the J gene TRBJ2-1; TCRdb designates TRBD2, a call that cannot be tested without DNA. Germline CDR1 and CDR2: SGDLS and YYNGEE. The CDR3 runs to 15 residues. CDR3 amino acids: CASSASGAAYNEQFF. The variable domain in full, completed from reference TRBV9 and TRBJ2-1, reads DSGVTQTPKHLITATGQRVTLRCSPRSGDLSVYWYQQSLDQGLQFLIQYYNGEERAKGNILERFSAQQFPDLHSELNLSSLELGDSALYFCASSASGAAYNEQFFGPGTRLTVL.

The V and J genes are TRBV6-5 and TRBJ1-4; as DNA is missing, the TRBD1 call by TCRdb cannot be tested. The germline CDR1 and CDR2 sequences are MNHEY and SVGAGI. This CDR3 contains 15 residues. The chain's CDR3 is CASSYGTRSNEKLFF.

The chain uses TRBV15 and TRBJ2-3; TCRdb outputs TRBD1, but without DNA this stays unchecked. The CDR3 spans 16 residues. The germline gives CDR1 LNHNV, CDR2 YYDKDF (reference sequence). CDR3 sequence reads: CATSGGAQGARDTQYF. Drawing the rest from reference TRBV15 and TRBJ2-3, the complete variable domain is DAMVIQNPRYQVTQFGKPVTLSCSQTLNHNVMYWYQQKSSQAPKLLFHYYDKDFNNEADTPDNFQSRRPNTSFCFLDIRSPGLGDTAMYLCATSGGAQGARDTQYFGPGTRLTVL.

The CDR3 spells CASSQNSLIYEQYF. The chain joins TRBV14 to TRBJ2-7. This CDR3 contains 14 residues. CDR1 and CDR2 (germline): SGHDN, FVKESK.

CDR3 sequence: CASSVGTGDLYGYTF. The genes are TRBV5-6 and TRBJ1-2; with no DNA, the TCRdb D assignment of TRBD1 cannot be verified. The germline V gene encodes CDR1 SGHDT and CDR2 YYEEEE. This CDR3 contains 15 residues. The full variable domain, with the rest looked up from reference TRBV5-6 and TRBJ1-2, is DAGVTQSPTHLIKTRGQQVTLRCSPKSGHDTVSWYQQALGQGPQFIFQYYEEEERQRGNFPDRFSGHQFPNYSSELNVNALLLGDSALYLCASSVGTGDLYGYTFGSGTRLTVV.

The chain links TRBV6-5 to TRBJ2-2. Looked up from germline, CDR1 is MNHEY and CDR2 is SVGAGI. The CDR3 contains 13 residues. The chain's CDR3 is CASGLRGTGELFF.

This chain connects TRBV18 to TRBJ1-1; TCRdb reports TRBD1, a call that lacks DNA to check it against. The CDR3 runs 14 residues. Germline lookup yields CDR1 KGHSH and CDR2 LQKENI. The CDR3 is CASSKGALDTEAFF. The full variable domain, with the rest looked up from reference TRBV18 and TRBJ1-1, is NAGVMQNPRHLVRRRGQEARLRCSPMKGHSHVYWYRQLPEEGLKFMVYLQKENIIDESGMPKERFSAEFPKEGPSILRIQQVVRGDSAAYFCASSKGALDTEAFFGQGTRLTVV.

V is TRBV6-1 and J is TRBJ1-5; with no DNA, the TCRdb D assignment of TRBD1 cannot be verified. The CDR3 runs 15 residues. CDR1 and CDR2 (germline): MNHNS, SASEGT. CDR3 protein: CASSDTGVGNQPQHF.

The chain employs TRBV24-1 and TRBJ2-2; TCRdb outputs TRBD1, but without DNA this stays unchecked. The germline V gene has CDR1 KGHDR and CDR2 SFDVKD. The CDR3 is 15 residues long. The CDR3 region is CATSHSGTGTGELFF.

The chain recombines TRBV3-1 with TRBJ2-5. CDR1 and CDR2 from the germline V gene are LGHDT and YNNKEL (reference sequence). This CDR3 has 15 amino acids. CDR3 protein: CASSQEGLGGETQYF.

J is TRBJ2-1 and V is TRBV5-1. This CDR3 is built from 13 residues. CDR1 is SGHRS and CDR2 is YFSETQ in the germline V gene. The CDR3 sequence: CASSLLSLNEQFF. Looking up the rest from reference TRBV5-1 and TRBJ2-1 gives the full variable domain: KAGVTQTPRYLIKTRGQQVTLSCSPISGHRSVSWYQQTPGQGLQFLFEYFSETQRNKGNFPGRFSGRQFSNSRSEMNVSTLELGDSALYLCASSLLSLNEQFFGPGTRLTVL.